A single sample gave rise to the 18 T cell receptor beta chains below, sequenced in a study of PD-L1 blockade in urothelial cancer. Produced via immunoSEQ multiplex PCR; TCRdb's table is partial and in-frame only. The sample shows 60,000 to 80,000 clones, 85% to 90% of them seen only once. Time point of the sample: peripheral blood 6 weeks after treatment start. The sequenced sample was PBMCs, obtained around atezolizumab (anti-PD-L1) treatment. The receptors stem from a man between 60 and 75 years old with urothelial cancer.

This rearrangement joins TRBV6-1 to TRBJ2-7; 9 nucleotides align to TRBD1. V gave up 6 bases and J gave up 4 bases; unmatched junction bases: 10. In germline, CDR1 is MNHNS, CDR2 SASEGT. The CDR3 runs 15 residues. CDR3 protein: CASRLEQGAFYEQYF. The CDR3 nucleotides are TGTGCCAGCAGGCTCGAACAGGGGGCCTTTTACGAGCAGTACTTC.

The rearrangement links TRBV5-4 to TRBJ2-7, with 9 bases fitting TRBD2. Germline V gives CDR1 SGHNT, CDR2 YYREEE (reference sequence). The CDR3 runs to 15 residues. The J segment lost 3 bases and the V segment lost 4 bases, leaving 8 bases of the junction unmatched. The CDR3 DNA follows: TGTGCCAGCAGCCCAAGCGGGGGGAATGGCTACGAGCAGTACTTC. Translated: CASSPSGGNGYEQYF.

This clone is a singleton in its sample. This chain joins TRBV7-3 and TRBJ2-7, with 8 bases matching TRBD1. CDR3 length: 14 amino acids. Germline V gene sequence: CDR1 SGHTA, CDR2 FQGTGA. Trimming cost V 2 bases and J 3 bases; bases outside gene matches: 3. The CDR3, as DNA: TGTGCCAGCAGCTTAGACAGGGGAAACTACGAGCAGTACTTC. The encoded protein is CASSLDRGNYEQYF.

In nucleotides, the CDR3 is TGTGCCAGCAGTTTAAGGGGGTTTTCGGCTGGCGAGAACACCATATATTTT. Protein sequence: CASSLRGFSAGENTIYF. V gene TRBV27 combines with J gene TRBJ1-3, with D maybe TRBD1 (6 bases). The CDR3 consists of 17 residues. Trimming cost V 2 bases and J 7 bases, with 21 bases left between them. Germline values: CDR1 MNHEY, CDR2 SMNVEV (reference sequence).

This clone was counted only a few times. The V call is TRBV28, the J call TRBJ2-1, with 8 bases aligning to TRBD1. V lost 7 bases to trimming and J lost 8 bases; unmatched junction nucleotides: 7. CDR3 size: 13 residues. Germline loops: CDR1 MDHEN, CDR2 SYDVKM. The CDR3 spells CASNTRGRDEQFF. CDR3 sequence (DNA): TGTGCCAGCAATACCAGGGGGCGAGATGAGCAGTTCTTC.

J is TRBJ2-7 and V is TRBV11-2; 8 positions agree with TRBD1. The CDR3 sequence is 17 residues long. The V segment lost 3 bases and the J segment 2 bases; nucleotides outside the gene matches: 12. CDR1 SGHAT and CDR2 FQNNGV come from the germline V gene. The CDR3 is CASSFPKTGGLPYEQYF. Written as DNA, the CDR3 is TGTGCCAGCAGCTTCCCTAAAACAGGGGGTCTCCCCTACGAGCAGTACTTC.

The chain links TRBV19 to TRBJ2-7, with 9 bases matching TRBD1. CDR3 length equals 15 residues. With 5 bases clipped from V and 6 bases from J, the junction kept 11 bases outside the gene matches. The germline V gene encodes CDR1 LNHDA and CDR2 SQIVND (reference sequence). The CDR3 reads CASSHDRDRVGEQYF. The CDR3 DNA is TGTGCCAGTAGTCACGACCGGGACAGGGTGGGCGAGCAGTACTTC.

The count of this clone is one. This chain connects TRBV4-3 to TRBJ1-4; 8 positions agree with TRBD1. Per the germline V gene, CDR1 is LGHNA and CDR2 is YSLEER. V was pared by 0 bases and J by 7 bases, with 7 bases of the junction left unmatched. This CDR3 is built from 16 residues. DNA of the CDR3: TGCGCCAGCAGCCAAGATATTCCAGGGGGCCCTGAAAAACTGTTTTTT. Translating it yields CASSQDIPGGPEKLFF.

V gene TRBV9 combines with J gene TRBJ2-7; no reliable D call. V was clipped by 0 bases and J by 2 bases, with 6 bases between them. This CDR3 is built from 13 residues. Per the germline V gene, CDR1 is SGDLS and CDR2 is YYNGEE. CDR3 sequence: CASSVEPTYEQYF. The CDR3 region has the DNA TGTGCCAGCAGCGTAGAACCTACCTACGAGCAGTACTTC. The full variable domain, with the rest looked up from reference TRBV9 and TRBJ2-7, is DSGVTQTPKHLITATGQRVTLRCSPRSGDLSVYWYQQSLDQGLQFLIQYYNGEERAKGNILERFSAQQFPDLHSELNLSSLELGDSALYFCASSVEPTYEQYFGPGTRLTVT.

The chain is built from TRBV4-1 and TRBJ2-1; 7 bases align to TRBD2. Germline assignment: CDR1 MGHRA and CDR2 YSYEKL. This CDR3 spans 17 amino acids. Trimming removed 1 base from V and 1 base from J; junction bases left unmatched: 7. The CDR3 DNA reads as TGCGCCAGCAGCCAAGGACTTGAGCGGGGATCCTACAATGAGCAGTTCTTC. This encodes CASSQGLERGSYNEQFF.

The rearrangement links TRBV13 to TRBJ2-3; 8 nucleotides align to TRBD2. Germline CDR1 PRHDT, CDR2 FYEKMQ (reference sequence). The CDR3 consists of 16 residues. V trimming: 4 bases; J trimming: 0 bases; junction bases outside the gene matches: 6. CDR3 amino acids: CASSSRGASSTDTQYF. The CDR3, as DNA: TGTGCCAGCAGCTCGCGGGGGGCCTCCAGCACAGATACGCAGTATTTT.

V gene TRBV7-6 combines with J gene TRBJ1-4; 7 nucleotides align to TRBD1. The germline gives CDR1 SGHVS, CDR2 FNYEAQ. This CDR3 comprises 14 residues. The J segment lost 14 bases and the V segment lost 0 bases, leaving 9 bases of the junction unmatched. DNA for the CDR3: TGTGCCAGCAGCTTAGCGCCAGGGGGGCAGCTCCTGTTTTTT. It specifies CASSLAPGGQLLFF.

The chain is built from TRBV5-1 and TRBJ1-2, with D possibly TRBD1 on 6 matching bases. This CDR3 comprises 14 residues. Germline CDR1 and CDR2: SGHRS and YFSETQ. Trimming removed 2 bases at V and 8 bases at J, with 16 bases between. CDR3 sequence reads: CASSFTGPRWGYTF. In nucleotides, the CDR3 is TGCGCCAGCAGCTTCACAGGGCCCCGGTGGGGCTACACCTTC.

The V call is TRBV29-1, the J call TRBJ1-2; D gene ambiguous. From germline, CDR1 is SQVTM and CDR2 ANQGSEA. The CDR3 contains 11 residues. The V end was cut by 7 bases, the J end by 8 bases, with 14 bases between. CDR3 loop: CSAEEGMGYTF. In nucleotides, the CDR3 is TGCAGCGCCGAGGAGGGTATGGGCTACACCTTC.

This chain connects TRBV19 to TRBJ1-5; 7 nucleotides agree with TRBD1. There are 13 residues in the CDR3. From germline, CDR1 is LNHDA and CDR2 SQIVND (reference sequence). Trimming took 8 bases from V and 1 from J; bases not matched to a gene: 2. The CDR3 bases are TGTGCCAGTGGGGGACAGAGCAATCAGCCCCAGCATTTT. This sequence encodes CASGGQSNQPQHF.

This chain uses TRBV11-2 with TRBJ2-1; 8 bases align to TRBD2. This CDR3 is 16 amino acids long. Germline CDR1 is SGHAT and CDR2 is FQNNGV. Trimming removed 5 bases from V and 5 bases from J; junction bases left unmatched: 11. CDR3 in amino acids: CASSRLRGGENNEQFF. CDR3 in DNA: TGTGCCAGCAGCCGCCTTCGGGGGGGTGAGAACAATGAGCAGTTCTTC.

The chain has TRBV2 and TRBJ2-3; D might be TRBD2 (6 bases). Germline loops: CDR1 SNHLY, CDR2 FYNNEI. The V end lost 2 bases, the J end lost 6 bases, and 6 bases lay between the germline ends. This CDR3 contains 12 residues. The CDR3: CASSESGDTQYF. The CDR3 DNA is TGTGCCAGCAGTGAAAGCGGGGATACGCAGTATTTT.

This clone came up once. V and J are TRBV28 and TRBJ2-7; no reliable D call. The CDR3 runs 14 residues. The germline V gene encodes CDR1 MDHEN and CDR2 SYDVKM. The ends were cut back, 5 bases at V and 3 bases at J, with 14 bases in the middle. The CDR3 DNA reads TGTGCCAGCAGTCAACTACGCGCGGACTACGAGCAGTACTTC. Protein product: CASSQLRADYEQYF.